This T cell receptor (beta chain) derives from a study of T cells in Graves' hyperthyroidism and ophthalmopathy. The wider study: Before any treatment, at initial diagnosis, peripheral blood was collected.

Stable Graves' hyperthyroidism meant no ophthalmopathy progression within 18 months. The study left out patients who had uncontrolled infection, other autoimmune disease, pregnancy or lactation. Clinical symptoms, serum thyroxine, TRAb, thyroid ultrasound and orbital computed tomography established diagnosis. Amplification targeted TCR beta CDR3 regions from RNA transcripts. HTBI primers were used for first-round RT-PCR of the TCR CDR3. One entry per CDR3 protein, called by TCRdb with MiXCR from the multiplex PCR reads. The data contain 800,000 or so distinct CDR3 sequences, 35% to 45% of them singletons. Per germline, CDR1 SGHNT and CDR2 YYREEE (reference sequence). The CDR3 has 16 amino acids. V lost 1 base, J lost 2 bases, and 5 bases stayed unmatched.

Sequenced input: blood. This chain connects TRBV5-4 to TRBJ2-2; TRBD1 matches 7 bases. This clonotype was obtained from a man aged 18-30 years with Graves' hyperthyroidism. The CDR3 is CASSLLGTANTGELFF. CDR3 bases: TGTGCCAGCAGCTTGCTCGGGACAGCCAACACCGGGGAGCTGTTTTTT.